This T cell receptor beta chain was observed in a study of cytomegalovirus exposure and HLA in healthy donors. Looking at the study overall: Sequencing of roughly 180 million T cells in an earlier analysis found 100 million to 140 million unique TCR beta sequences. General study findings and limits: Prediction of most subjects' HLA-A and HLA-B alleles by TCR beta sequences was reportedly accurate. Among the most significant clusters, several appeared linked to common viral pathogens in a later analysis. For most TCR beta V segments, an earlier analysis put the productive rate at about 87% or about 30% of the time.

Per germline, CDR1 MGHRA and CDR2 YSYEKL. This CDR3 region has 16 residues. The V end lost 2 bases, the J end lost 6 bases, and 16 bases lay between the germline ends. PCR involved 60 Vbeta and 13 Jbeta primers. TCRdb's copy holds only in-frame clones and misses some; the assay was immunoSEQ multiplex PCR. The sample holds roughly 200,000 clones, around 77% seen once. Comments on this clone: The antigen remains undetermined.

This TCR was sampled from a man between 25 and 39 years old in good health and CMV-seronegative. The gene calls are TRBV4-1 and TRBJ1-4, with a tentative D call TRBD1 (5 bases). The sequencing sample was made of PBMCs. The CDR3 reads CASSQRSGDTDEKLFF. CDR3 sequence (DNA): TGCGCCAGCAGCCAAAGGTCGGGGGATACCGATGAAAAACTGTTTTTT.